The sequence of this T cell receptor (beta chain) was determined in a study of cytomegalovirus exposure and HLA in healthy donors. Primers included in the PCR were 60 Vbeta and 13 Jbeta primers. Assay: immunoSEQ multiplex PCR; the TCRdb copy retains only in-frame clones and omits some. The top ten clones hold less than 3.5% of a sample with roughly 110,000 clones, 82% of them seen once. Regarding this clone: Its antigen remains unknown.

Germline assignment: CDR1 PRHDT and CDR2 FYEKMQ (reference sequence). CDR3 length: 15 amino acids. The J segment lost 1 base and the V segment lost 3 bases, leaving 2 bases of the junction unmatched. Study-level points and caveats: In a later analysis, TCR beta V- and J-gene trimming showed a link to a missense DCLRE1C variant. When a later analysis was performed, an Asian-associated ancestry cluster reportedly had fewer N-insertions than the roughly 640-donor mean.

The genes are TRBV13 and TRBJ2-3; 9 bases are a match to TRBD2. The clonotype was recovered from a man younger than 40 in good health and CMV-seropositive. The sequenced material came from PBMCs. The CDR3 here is CASSFRLAGTDTQYF. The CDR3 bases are TGTGCCAGCAGCTTTCGACTAGCGGGCACAGATACGCAGTATTTT.